The present T cell receptor (beta chain) was sequenced within a study of Graves' ophthalmopathy and Graves' hyperthyroidism. General study points: Appearing in blood as well were most expanded thyroid clonotypes above 0.001 frequency.

Hyperthyroidism is called stable when no ophthalmopathy develops within 18 months of follow-up. As diagnostic evidence, clinical symptoms, serum thyroxine, TRAb, thyroid ultrasound and orbital computed tomography were relied upon. The CDR3 runs 13 residues. The germline V and J ends were trimmed by 11 bases and 3 bases, with 17 bases remaining between them. Per the germline V gene, CDR1 is SNHLY and CDR2 is FYNNEI. This clonotype appeared once. The antigen is unknown. This may stem from a read error, because a much larger clone lies one nucleotide away. Using RNA transcripts, the TCR beta CDR3 regions were amplified. RT-PCR with HTBI primers came first, then second-round multiplex PCR. TCRdb re-analysed the multiplex PCR reads in MiXCR, keeping a single row per CDR3 protein. The table includes approximately 380,000 distinct CDR3 sequences, roughly 21% detected once.

This clonotype was sampled from a woman aged 18-29 years with stable Graves' hyperthyroidism. Material for sequencing was peripheral blood. V and J are TRBV2 and TRBJ2-7; weak D call: TRBD1 (5 bases). CDR3 coding DNA: TGTGCCTGCCGGGCGGACAAGATCTACGAGCAGTACTTC. Residues: CACRADKIYEQYF.